This T cell receptor (beta chain) originates from a study of esophageal squamous cell carcinoma under preoperative chemotherapy. The overall study: Both tumor-infiltrating lymphocytes and peripheral blood T cells were profiled.

CDR1 and CDR2 from the germline V gene are MNHNS and SASEGT. V shed 6 bases and J shed 7 bases, with 15 bases lying between them. The CDR3 runs 13 residues. Time point of the sample: after preoperative PTX-NDP chemotherapy. Preoperative chemotherapy with paclitaxel-nedaplatin was given to patients before surgery. Remarks on this clonotype: Its antigen is currently unknown.

MiXCR was run by TCRdb on the PCR reads, yielding one entry per CDR3 protein. The sample carries 15,000 to 20,000 distinct CDR3 sequences, just over 45% recorded once. Whole-study findings and limits: Peripheral T cells showed a significant TCR diversity increase after chemotherapy, unlike tumor-infiltrating lymphocytes.

The material was obtained from a patient given preoperative chemotherapy. This clonotype was obtained from a human donor with esophageal squamous cell carcinoma. The donor label of this sample is uncertain. V usage is TRBV6-1 and J usage is TRBJ2-5; D might be TRBD1 (5 bases). CDR3 nucleotide sequence: TGTGCCAGCAGCTCTGGGGCTAAAGGGACCCAGTACTTC. Its protein product is CASSSGAKGTQYF.